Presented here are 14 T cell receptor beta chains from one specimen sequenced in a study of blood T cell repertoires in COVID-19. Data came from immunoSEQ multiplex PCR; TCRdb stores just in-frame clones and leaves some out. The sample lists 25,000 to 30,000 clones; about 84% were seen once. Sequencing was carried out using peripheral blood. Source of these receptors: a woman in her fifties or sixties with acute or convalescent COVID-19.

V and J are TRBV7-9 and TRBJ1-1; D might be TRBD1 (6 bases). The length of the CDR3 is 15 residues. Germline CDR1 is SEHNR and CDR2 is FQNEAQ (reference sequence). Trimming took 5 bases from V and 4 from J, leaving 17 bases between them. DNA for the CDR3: TGTGCCAGCAGCCTTCGACAGGCAGGAGCCACTGAAGCTTTCTTT. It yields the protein CASSLRQAGATEAFF.

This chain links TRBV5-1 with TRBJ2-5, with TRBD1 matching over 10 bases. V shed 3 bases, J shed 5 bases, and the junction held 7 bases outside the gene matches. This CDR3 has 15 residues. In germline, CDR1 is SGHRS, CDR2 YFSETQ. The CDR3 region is CASSSRQGAGETQYF. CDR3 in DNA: TGCGCCAGCAGCTCAAGACAGGGGGCTGGGGAGACCCAGTACTTC. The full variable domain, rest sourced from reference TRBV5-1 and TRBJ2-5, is KAGVTQTPRYLIKTRGQQVTLSCSPISGHRSVSWYQQTPGQGLQFLFEYFSETQRNKGNFPGRFSGRQFSNSRSEMNVSTLELGDSALYLCASSSRQGAGETQYFGPGTRLLVL.

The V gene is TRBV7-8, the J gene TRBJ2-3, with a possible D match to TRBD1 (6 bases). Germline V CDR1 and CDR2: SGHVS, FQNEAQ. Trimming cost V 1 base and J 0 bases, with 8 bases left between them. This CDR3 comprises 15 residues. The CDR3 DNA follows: TGTGCCAGCAGCTTAGTCGGACAGAGCACAGATACGCAGTATTTT. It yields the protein CASSLVGQSTDTQYF.

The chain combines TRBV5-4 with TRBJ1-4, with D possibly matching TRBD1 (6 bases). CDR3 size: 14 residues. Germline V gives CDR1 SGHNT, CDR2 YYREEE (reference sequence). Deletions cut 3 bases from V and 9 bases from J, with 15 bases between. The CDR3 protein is CASSWGGDNKKLFF. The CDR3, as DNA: TGTGCCAGCAGCTGGGGGGGGGACAACAAAAAACTGTTTTTT.

CDR3 sequence (DNA): TGTGCCAGCAGTGGATCAGGGGGCGTTGGTGAAAAACTGTTTTTT. This translates into CASSGSGGVGEKLFF. J is TRBJ1-4 and V is TRBV25-1; TRBD1 agrees at 8 bases. In germline, CDR1 is MGHDK, CDR2 SYGVNS. Unmatched junction bases numbered 8, after V lost 4 bases and J lost 7 bases. The CDR3 has 15 residues.

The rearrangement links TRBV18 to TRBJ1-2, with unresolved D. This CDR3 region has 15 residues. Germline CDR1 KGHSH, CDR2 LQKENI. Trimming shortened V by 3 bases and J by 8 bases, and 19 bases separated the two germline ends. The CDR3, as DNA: TGTGCCAGCTCACCGGGCGGGCTACCTTATTTGGGCTACACCTTC. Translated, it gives CASSPGGLPYLGYTF.

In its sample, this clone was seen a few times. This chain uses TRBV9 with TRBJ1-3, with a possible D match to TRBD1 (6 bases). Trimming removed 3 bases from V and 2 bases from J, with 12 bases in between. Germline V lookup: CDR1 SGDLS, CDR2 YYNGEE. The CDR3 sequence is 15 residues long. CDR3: CASSAHSGAGNTIYF. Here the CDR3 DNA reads TGTGCCAGCAGCGCCCATTCAGGGGCTGGAAACACCATATATTTT.

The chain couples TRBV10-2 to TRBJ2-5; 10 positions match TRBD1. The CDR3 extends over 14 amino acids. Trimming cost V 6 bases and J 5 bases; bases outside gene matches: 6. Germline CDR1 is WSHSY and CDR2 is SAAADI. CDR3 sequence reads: CASSGRQGAETQYF. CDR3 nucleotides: TGCGCCAGCAGCGGCAGACAGGGGGCGGAGACCCAGTACTTC.

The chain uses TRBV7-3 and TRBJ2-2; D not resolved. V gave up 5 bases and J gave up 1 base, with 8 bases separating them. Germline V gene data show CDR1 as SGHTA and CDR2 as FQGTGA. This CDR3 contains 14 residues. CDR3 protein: CASSPRQNTGELFF. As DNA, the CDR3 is TGTGCCAGCAGCCCCCGACAGAACACCGGGGAGCTGTTTTTT.

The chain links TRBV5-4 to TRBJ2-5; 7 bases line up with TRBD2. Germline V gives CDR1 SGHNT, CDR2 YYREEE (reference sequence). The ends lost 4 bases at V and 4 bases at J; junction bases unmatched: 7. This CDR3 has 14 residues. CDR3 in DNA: TGTGCCAGCAGCCAAATGGGGGGGAGAGAGACCCAGTACTTC. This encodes CASSQMGGRETQYF.

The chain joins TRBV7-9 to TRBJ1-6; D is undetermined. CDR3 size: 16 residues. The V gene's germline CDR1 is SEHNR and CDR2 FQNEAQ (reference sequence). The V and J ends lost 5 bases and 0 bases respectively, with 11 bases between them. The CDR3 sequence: CASSQTLSSYNSPLHF. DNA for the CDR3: TGTGCCAGCAGCCAGACACTGAGCTCCTATAATTCACCCCTCCACTTT.

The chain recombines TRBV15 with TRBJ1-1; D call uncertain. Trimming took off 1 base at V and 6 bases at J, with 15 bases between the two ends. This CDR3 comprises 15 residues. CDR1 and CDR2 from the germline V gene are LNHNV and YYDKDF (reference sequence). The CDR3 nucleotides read TGTGCCACCAGCAGAGTTCGGGGTTTGAGTGCTGAAGCTTTCTTT. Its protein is CATSRVRGLSAEAFF.

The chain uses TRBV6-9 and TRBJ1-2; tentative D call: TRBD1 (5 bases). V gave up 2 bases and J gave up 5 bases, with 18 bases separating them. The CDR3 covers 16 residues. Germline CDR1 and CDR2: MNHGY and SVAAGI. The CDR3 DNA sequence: TGTGCCAGCAGTTATCGGGGGGGGGTAATAGAATATGGCTACACCTTC. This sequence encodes CASSYRGGVIEYGYTF.

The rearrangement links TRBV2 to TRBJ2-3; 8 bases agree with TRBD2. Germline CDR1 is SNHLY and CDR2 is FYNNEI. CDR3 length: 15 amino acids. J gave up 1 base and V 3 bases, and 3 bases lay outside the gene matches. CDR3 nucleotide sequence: TGTGCCAGCAGTGACGTGCGGGGGGGCACAGATACGCAGTATTTT. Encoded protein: CASSDVRGGTDTQYF.